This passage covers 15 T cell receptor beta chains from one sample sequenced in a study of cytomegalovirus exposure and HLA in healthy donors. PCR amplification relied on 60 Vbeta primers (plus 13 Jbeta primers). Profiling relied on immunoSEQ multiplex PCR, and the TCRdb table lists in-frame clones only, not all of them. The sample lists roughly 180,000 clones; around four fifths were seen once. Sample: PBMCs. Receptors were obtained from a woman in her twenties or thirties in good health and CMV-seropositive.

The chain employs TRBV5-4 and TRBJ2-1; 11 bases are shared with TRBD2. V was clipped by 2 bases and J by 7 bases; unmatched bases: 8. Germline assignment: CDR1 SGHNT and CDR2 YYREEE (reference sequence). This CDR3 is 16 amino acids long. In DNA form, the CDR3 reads TGTGCCAGCAGCTTCCTGACTAGCGGGACCGGGAATGAGCAGTTCTTC. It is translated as CASSFLTSGTGNEQFF.

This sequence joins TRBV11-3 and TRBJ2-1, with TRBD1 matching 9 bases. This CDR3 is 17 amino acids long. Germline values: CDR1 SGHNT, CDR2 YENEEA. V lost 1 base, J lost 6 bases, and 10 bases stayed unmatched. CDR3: CASSLGGTGTAPNEQFF. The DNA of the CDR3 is TGTGCCAGCAGCTTAGGGGGGACAGGGACGGCGCCCAATGAGCAGTTCTTC. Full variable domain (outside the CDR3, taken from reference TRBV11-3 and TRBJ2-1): EAGVVQSPRYKIIEKKQPVAFWCNPISGHNTLYWYLQNLGQGPELLIRYENEEAVDDSQLPKDRFSAERLKGVDSTLKIQPAELGDSAVYLCASSLGGTGTAPNEQFFGPGTRLTVL.

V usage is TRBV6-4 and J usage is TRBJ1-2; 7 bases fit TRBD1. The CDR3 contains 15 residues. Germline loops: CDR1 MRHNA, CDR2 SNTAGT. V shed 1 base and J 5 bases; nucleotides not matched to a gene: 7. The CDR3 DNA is TGTGCCAGCAGTGACTACCCCGGGACAGCATATGGCTACACCTTC. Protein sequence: CASSDYPGTAYGYTF.

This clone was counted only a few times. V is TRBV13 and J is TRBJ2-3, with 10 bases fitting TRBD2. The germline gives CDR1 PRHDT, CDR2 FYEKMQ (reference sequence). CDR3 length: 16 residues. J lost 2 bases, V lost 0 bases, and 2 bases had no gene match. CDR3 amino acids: CASSLGLAGDTDTQYF. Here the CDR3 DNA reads TGTGCCAGCAGCTTAGGCCTAGCGGGAGACACAGATACGCAGTATTTT.

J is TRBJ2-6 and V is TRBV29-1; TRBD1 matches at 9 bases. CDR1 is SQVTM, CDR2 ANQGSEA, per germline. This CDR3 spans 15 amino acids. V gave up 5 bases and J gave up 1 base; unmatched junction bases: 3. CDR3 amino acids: CSVRDRVSGANVLTF. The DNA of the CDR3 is TGCAGCGTTCGGGACAGGGTTTCTGGGGCCAACGTCCTGACTTTC.

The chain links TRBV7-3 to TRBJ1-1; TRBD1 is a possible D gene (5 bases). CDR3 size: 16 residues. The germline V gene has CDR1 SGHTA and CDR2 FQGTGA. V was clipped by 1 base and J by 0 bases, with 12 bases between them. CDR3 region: CASSLRGGTLNTEAFF. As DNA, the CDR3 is TGTGCCAGCAGCTTAAGGGGGGGGACTTTGAACACTGAAGCTTTCTTT.

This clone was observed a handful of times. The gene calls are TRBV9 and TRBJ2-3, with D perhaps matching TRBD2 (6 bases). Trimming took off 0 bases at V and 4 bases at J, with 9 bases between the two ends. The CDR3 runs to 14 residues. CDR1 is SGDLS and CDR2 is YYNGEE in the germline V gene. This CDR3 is CASSVEDYADTQYF. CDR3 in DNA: TGTGCCAGCAGCGTAGAGGACTATGCAGATACGCAGTATTTT.

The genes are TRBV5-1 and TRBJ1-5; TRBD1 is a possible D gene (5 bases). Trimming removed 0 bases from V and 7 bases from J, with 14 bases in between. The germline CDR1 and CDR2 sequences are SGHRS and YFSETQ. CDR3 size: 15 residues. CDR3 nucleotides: TGCGCCAGCAGCTTGGAGGGCCAGGGTGGGCAGCCCCAGCATTTT. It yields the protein CASSLEGQGGQPQHF.

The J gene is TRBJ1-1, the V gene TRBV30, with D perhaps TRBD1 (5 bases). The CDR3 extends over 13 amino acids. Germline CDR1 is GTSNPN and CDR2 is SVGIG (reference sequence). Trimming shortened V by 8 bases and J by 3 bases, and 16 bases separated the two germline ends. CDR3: CARDQGRHTEAFF. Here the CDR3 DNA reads TGTGCCCGCGATCAGGGTCGGCACACTGAAGCTTTCTTT.

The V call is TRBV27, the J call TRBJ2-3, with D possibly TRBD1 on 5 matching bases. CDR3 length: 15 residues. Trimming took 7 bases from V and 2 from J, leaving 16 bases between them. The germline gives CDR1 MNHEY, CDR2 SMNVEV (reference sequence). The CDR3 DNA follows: TGTGCCAGCACTTCCGGTGACAGCGTCACAGATACGCAGTATTTT. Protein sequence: CASTSGDSVTDTQYF.

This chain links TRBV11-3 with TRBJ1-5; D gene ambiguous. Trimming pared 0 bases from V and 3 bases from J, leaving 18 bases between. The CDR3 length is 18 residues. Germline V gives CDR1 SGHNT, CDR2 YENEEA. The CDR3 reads CASSLDIPTSRYNQPQHF. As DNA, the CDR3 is TGTGCCAGCAGCTTAGATATCCCAACTAGCAGGTACAATCAGCCCCAGCATTTT.

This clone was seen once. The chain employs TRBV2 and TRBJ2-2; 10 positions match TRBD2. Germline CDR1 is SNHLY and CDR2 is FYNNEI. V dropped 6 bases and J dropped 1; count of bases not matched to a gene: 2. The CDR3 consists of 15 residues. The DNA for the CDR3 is TGTGCCAGCAGACCTAGCGGGGGGAACACCGGGGAGCTGTTTTTT. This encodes CASRPSGGNTGELFF.

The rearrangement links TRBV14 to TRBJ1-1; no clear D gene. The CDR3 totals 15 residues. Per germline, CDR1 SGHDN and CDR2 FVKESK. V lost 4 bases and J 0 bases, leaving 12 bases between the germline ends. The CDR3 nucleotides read TGTGCCAGCAGCCTCCTGTCAGGCATGAACACTGAAGCTTTCTTT. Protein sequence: CASSLLSGMNTEAFF.

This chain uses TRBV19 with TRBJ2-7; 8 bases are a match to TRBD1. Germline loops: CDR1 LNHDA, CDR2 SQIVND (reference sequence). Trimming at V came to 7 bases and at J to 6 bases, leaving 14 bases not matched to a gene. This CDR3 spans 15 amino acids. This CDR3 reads CASNKSGQGGSEQYF. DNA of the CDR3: TGTGCCAGTAACAAGAGCGGACAGGGCGGCAGCGAGCAGTACTTC.

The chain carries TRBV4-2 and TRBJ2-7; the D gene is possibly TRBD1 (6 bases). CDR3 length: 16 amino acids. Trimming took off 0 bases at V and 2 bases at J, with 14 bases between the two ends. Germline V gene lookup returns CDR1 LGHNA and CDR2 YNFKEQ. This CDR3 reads CASSQESWDTPYEQYF. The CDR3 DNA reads TGTGCCAGCAGCCAAGAGTCTTGGGACACCCCCTACGAGCAGTACTTC.